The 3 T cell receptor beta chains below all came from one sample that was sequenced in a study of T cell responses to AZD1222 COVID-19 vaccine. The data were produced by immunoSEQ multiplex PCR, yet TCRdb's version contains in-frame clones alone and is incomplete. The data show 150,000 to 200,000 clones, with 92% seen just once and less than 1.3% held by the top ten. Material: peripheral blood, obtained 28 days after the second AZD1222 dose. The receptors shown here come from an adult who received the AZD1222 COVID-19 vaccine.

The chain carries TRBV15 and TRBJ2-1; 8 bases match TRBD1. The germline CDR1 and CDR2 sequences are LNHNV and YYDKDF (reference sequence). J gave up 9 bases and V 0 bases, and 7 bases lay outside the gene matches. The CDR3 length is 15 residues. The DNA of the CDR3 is TGTGCCACCAGCAGAGACAGGGGGCGGTGGAGTGAGCAGTTCTTC. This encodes CATSRDRGRWSEQFF.

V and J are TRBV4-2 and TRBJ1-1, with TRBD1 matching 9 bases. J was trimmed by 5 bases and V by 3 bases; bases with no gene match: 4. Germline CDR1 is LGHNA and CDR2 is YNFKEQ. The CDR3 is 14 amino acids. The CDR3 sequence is CASSQVTGGTEAFF. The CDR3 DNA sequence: TGTGCCAGCAGCCAGGTGACAGGGGGAACTGAAGCTTTCTTT.

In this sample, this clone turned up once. CDR3 in amino acids: CASSTDGNTEAFF. The CDR3 coding sequence is TGTGCCAGCAGTACAGACGGCAACACTGAAGCTTTCTTT. The V gene is TRBV6-4, the J gene TRBJ1-1; D is uncertain. V was pared by 5 bases and J by 2 bases, with 9 bases between. In germline, CDR1 is MRHNA, CDR2 SNTAGT. This CDR3 has 13 amino acids.